This TCR beta chain is from a study of blood T cell repertoires in COVID-19. TCRdb keeps only in-frame clones here, not all; method: immunoSEQ multiplex PCR. This table holds 150,000 to 200,000 clones, around 83% found once. This TCR came from a man aged 50-59 years with active or convalescent COVID-19. The sequenced sample was peripheral blood.

The CDR3 DNA follows: TGTGCCAGCAGCTTAGTGGGGACAAGCTACGAGCAGTACTTC. Translation gives CASSLVGTSYEQYF. This sequence joins TRBV11-1 and TRBJ2-7; D possibly corresponds to TRBD1 (6 bases). CDR1 and CDR2 (germline): SGHAT, FQDESV (reference sequence). Trimming removed 1 base at V and 3 bases at J, with 10 bases between. This CDR3 comprises 14 residues.